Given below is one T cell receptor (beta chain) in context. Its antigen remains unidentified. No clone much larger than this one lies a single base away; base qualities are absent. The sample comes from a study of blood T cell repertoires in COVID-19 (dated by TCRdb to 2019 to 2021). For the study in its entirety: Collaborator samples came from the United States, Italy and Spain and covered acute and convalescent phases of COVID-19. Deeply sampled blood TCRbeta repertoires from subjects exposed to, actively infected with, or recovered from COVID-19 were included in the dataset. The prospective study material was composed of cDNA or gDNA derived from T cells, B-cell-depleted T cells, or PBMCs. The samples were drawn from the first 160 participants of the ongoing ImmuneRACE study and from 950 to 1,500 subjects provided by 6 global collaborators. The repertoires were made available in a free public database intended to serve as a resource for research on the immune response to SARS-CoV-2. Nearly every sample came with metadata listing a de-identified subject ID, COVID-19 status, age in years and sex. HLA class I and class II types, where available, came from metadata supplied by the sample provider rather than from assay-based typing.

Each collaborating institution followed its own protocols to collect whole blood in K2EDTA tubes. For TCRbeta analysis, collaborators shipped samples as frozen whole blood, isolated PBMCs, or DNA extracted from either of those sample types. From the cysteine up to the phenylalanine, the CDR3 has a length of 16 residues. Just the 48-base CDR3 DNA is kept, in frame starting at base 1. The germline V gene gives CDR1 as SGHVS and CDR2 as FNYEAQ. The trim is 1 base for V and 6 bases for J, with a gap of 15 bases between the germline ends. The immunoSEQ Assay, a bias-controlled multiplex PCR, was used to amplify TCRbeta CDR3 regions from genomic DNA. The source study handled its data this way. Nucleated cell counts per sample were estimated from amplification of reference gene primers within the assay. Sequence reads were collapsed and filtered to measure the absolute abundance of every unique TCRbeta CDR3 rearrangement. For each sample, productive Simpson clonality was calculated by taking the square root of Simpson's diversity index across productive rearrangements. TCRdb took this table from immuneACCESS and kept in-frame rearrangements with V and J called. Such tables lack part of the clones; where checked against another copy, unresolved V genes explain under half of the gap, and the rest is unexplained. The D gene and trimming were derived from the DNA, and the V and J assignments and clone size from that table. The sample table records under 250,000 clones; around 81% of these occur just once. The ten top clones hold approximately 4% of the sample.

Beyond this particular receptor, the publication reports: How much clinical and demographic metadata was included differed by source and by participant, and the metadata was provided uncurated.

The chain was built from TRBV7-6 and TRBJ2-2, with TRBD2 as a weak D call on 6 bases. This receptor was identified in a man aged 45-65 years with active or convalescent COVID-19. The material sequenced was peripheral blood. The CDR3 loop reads CASSLVEEGIAGELFF. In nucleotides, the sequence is TGTGCCAGCAGCTTAGTGGAGGAGGGAATAGCCGGGGAGCTGTTTTTT.